This T cell receptor (beta chain) was identified in a study of identical twins. Study observations and caveats: It was possible that invariant MAIT and iNKT cells partly confounded the zero-insertion analyses.

This clonotype was seen many times. Its target is not known. TCRdb ran MiXCR on the 5' RACE reads and lists one entry per CDR3 protein. This table has roughly 630,000 distinct CDR3 sequences, 7.1% appearing once. Germline V gives CDR1 LGHDT, CDR2 YNNKEL (reference sequence). V lost 11 bases and J 5 bases, leaving 19 bases between the germline ends. The CDR3 runs to 13 residues. These same records also appear under a second study, on yellow fever vaccine responses in identical twins.

The chain has TRBV3-1 and TRBJ2-7, with D perhaps matching TRBD1 (5 bases). Sequenced sample: PBMCs. The source is a woman under 30 in good health. CDR3: CALKGFPVDEQYV. The CDR3 coding sequence is TGTGCCCTCAAGGGGTTCCCAGTTGACGAGCAGTACGTC.